One TCR beta chain is described in this entry. Its antigen is still unknown. No base quality values were provided; no much bigger clone lies one nucleotide off. These data come from a study of T cell responses to AZD1222 COVID-19 vaccine (dated by TCRdb to the early 2020s). Background on the whole study: Because spike-specific TCR depth and breadth did not differ between the two schedules, AZD1222 recipients who got a second dose at roughly 4 weeks were pooled with those who got a second dose at roughly 12 weeks. TCR sequencing was performed for roughly 250 trial participants, of whom approximately 200 were given two doses of AZD1222 and 26 were given two doses of MenACWY control vaccine. Trial participants were enrolled by age into 18-55, 56-69 and 70-plus year subgroups, with roughly 150, 30 and 60 TCR-sequenced participants respectively. Overall study outcomes, separate from this receptor: Reportedly, close to half of the unique spike-specific TCRs recognized epitopes lying outside the regions that are mutated in the B.1.351 and B.1.1.7 variants. A significant rise in spike-specific TCR breadth and depth was observed after two AZD1222 doses relative to day 0 and relative to MenACWY recipients. In the small 56-69-year group, the increase in depth fell short of significance, most likely because of low power. Vaccine-associated CD4 TCRs spanned the whole spike protein, with dominant responses in regions 160-218 and 743-854. Only 5 to 7 AZD1222 recipients were SARS-CoV-2 seropositive at baseline, limiting conclusions about previously exposed vaccinees. Participants were mostly white British, with more females than males. The authors suggested clonal diversity may have been underestimated. No day 14 peak-response samples were available, so repertoires were characterized only after the peak T cell response.

The time point label on this specimen signifies: baseline before first vaccination. Vaccinee samples came from UK trials COV001 and COV002, including a single-blind randomized controlled phase 2/3 trial of AZD1222 (ChAdOx1 nCoV-19) in healthy adults. For TCRbeta chain sequencing, PBMC samples were collected from trial participants at day 0 and at day 28 after the second dose. The CDR3 regions of human TCRbeta chains were subjected to immunosequencing. The published analysis was carried out like this. TCRs in the repertoires were compared against a reference library of SARS-CoV-2-specific TCRs that had been generated with the MIRA antigen-specificity platform. Breadth was defined as the fraction of unique TCRs that were SARS-CoV-2-associated, and depth was defined as the fraction of total T cells that were SARS-CoV-2-associated. Using the MIRA data, each spike-specific TCR was assigned both to the spike region to which the TCR was reactive and to a CD4 or CD8 class. Log10-transformed breadth and depth values were compared by one-way ANOVA with Sidak's multiple comparisons tests. In its TCRdb copy, this immuneACCESS table keeps in-frame sequences only and misses some clones. Where compared with another copy, unresolved V genes explain less than half of these, and the others have no known cause. V and J calls plus clone size are reproduced from that table; the DNA served to infer D and trimming. For this sample there are about 170,000 clones; approximately 94% appear just once. Clones ranked in the top ten supply around 2.6% of the sample.

The origin of this receptor is an adult in good health. The material was peripheral blood, obtained on day 0 of AZD1222 vaccination.

The bases read TGTGCCAGCAGCGCCCTCCTAGGTTACGAGCAGTACTTC. Translated, this is CASSALLGYEQYF. The V and J genes are TRBV13 and TRBJ2-7; the D gene remains uncertain. From its cysteine to its phenylalanine, the CDR3 spans 13 amino acids. Just the 39-base CDR3 DNA is kept, in frame starting at base 1. The germline V gene (reference sequence) gives CDR1 as PRHDT and CDR2 as FYEKMQ. Trimming costs V 5 bases and J 4 bases, and their ends lie 12 bases apart.